A selection of T cell receptor beta chains follows, all from one sample in a study of blood T cells in healthy people across ages. TCRdb re-derived calls from the 5' RACE reads in MiXCR, one entry per CDR3 protein. This table has 850,000 to 950,000 distinct CDR3 sequences, roughly 26% appearing once. The specimen was blood. These receptors all stem from a woman older than 75 in good health. The CDR3 runs from the conserved cysteine through the conserved F or W. D genes are given only for firm matches. Expanded clones are given a class, and other clones once, few, many or no size at all.

v_call	d_call	clone_size	j_call	cdr3_nt	cdr3_aa
TRBV24-1	NA	few	TRBJ1-5	TGTGCCACCAGTGATGCTAAGGACCTCGATAGCAATCAGCCCCAGCATTTT	CATSDAKDLDSNQPQHF
TRBV20-1	TRBD2	few	TRBJ2-1	TGCAGTGCCAGGTCGGCTAGCGGGGGGGAGTACAATGAGCAGTTCTTC	CSARSASGGEYNEQFF
TRBV3-1	TRBD2	NA	TRBJ2-3	TGTGCCAGCAGCCCGGCGGCGGGGGCAGATACGCAGTATTTT	CASSPAAGADTQYF
TRBV3-1	NA	many	TRBJ2-3	TGTGCCAGCAGCCATCTCTCGGGTGGGTTAACAGATACGCAGTATTTT	CASSHLSGGLTDTQYF
TRBV6-5	TRBD2	many	TRBJ2-7	TGTGCCAGCAGGGCCCTAGCGGGGTACGAGCAGTACTTC	CASRALAGYEQYF
TRBV2	NA	NA	TRBJ2-1	TGTGCCAGCAGTGAAAAGGAAATCTGGGGGGATGAGCAGTTCTTC	CASSEKEIWGDEQFF
TRBV7-2	NA	NA	TRBJ2-6	TGTGCCAGCAGACTACAGGGCTCTGGGGCCAATGTCCGGACTTTC	CASRLQGSGANVRTF
TRBV27	NA	NA	TRBJ1-2	TGTGCCAGCAGTTTGTCAACAGGGAACTATGGCTACACCTTC	CASSLSTGNYGYTF
TRBV9	TRBD1	many	TRBJ2-7	TGTGCCAGCAGCCCCCGGGACAGGGTCCACGAGCAGTACTTC	CASSPRDRVHEQYF
TRBV24-1	NA	NA	TRBJ2-1	TGTGCCACCAGGGCAGGGGGGGGCAATGAGCAGTTCTTC	CATRAGGGNEQFF
TRBV9	NA	few	TRBJ2-2	TGTGCCAGCAGCTTCGGACACGTAGCAACCGGGGAGCTGTTTTTT	CASSFGHVATGELFF
TRBV29-1	NA	NA	TRBJ1-1	TGCAGCGTGACGGGACGTATGAACACTGAAGCTTTCTTT	CSVTGRMNTEAFF
TRBV5-1	TRBD2	many	TRBJ2-1	TGCGCCAGCAGCTTGGCCGTGGCTAGCGGGGGGTACAATGAGCAGTTCTTC	CASSLAVASGGYNEQFF
TRBV6-5	TRBD1	many	TRBJ2-7	TGTGCCAGCAGCCCGGGACAGACCTTTCTCTCCTACGAGCAGTACTTC	CASSPGQTFLSYEQYF
TRBV15	TRBD1	many	TRBJ2-6	TGTGCCACCAGCAGAGATCAGGGACAGGGCTTCTCTGGGGCCAACGTCCTGACTTTC	CATSRDQGQGFSGANVLTF
TRBV5-6	TRBD2	NA	TRBJ2-7	TGTGCCACCCAATTCGGGGGGAGCTACGAGCAGTACTTC	CATQFGGSYEQYF
TRBV3-1	TRBD2	few	TRBJ2-5	TGTGCCAGCAGGCTAAGCGGGGGGAAAGAGACCCAGTACTTC	CASRLSGGKETQYF
TRBV7-2	NA	many	TRBJ1-2	TGTGCCAGCAGTCGGGCCTATGGCTACACCTTC	CASSRAYGYTF
TRBV5-1	TRBD1	many	TRBJ1-6	TGCGCCAGCAGGTACACGGAGACAGGGGTTTCACCCCTCCACTTT	CASRYTETGVSPLHF
TRBV12-3/TRBV12-4	NA	many	TRBJ1-6	TGTGCCAGCAGAGGTCTTGCCGATTCACCCCTCCACTTT	CASRGLADSPLHF
TRBV11-2	TRBD2	many	TRBJ2-5	TGTGCCAGCAGCTCCATACTAGCGACCGGGGAGACCCAGTACTTC	CASSSILATGETQYF
TRBV7-2	NA	many	TRBJ1-2	TGTGCCAGCAGCTTAGCGGTCAATAACTATGGCTACACCTTC	CASSLAVNNYGYTF
TRBV5-1	NA	few	TRBJ1-2	TGCGCCAGCAGCTTGGAAAGGGGAGCTTCAAACTATGGCTGCACCTTC	CASSLERGASNYGCTF
TRBV5-4	TRBD1	many	TRBJ2-1	TGTGCCAGTACCGGGACAGGCTCCAATGAGCAGTTCTTC	CASTGTGSNEQFF
TRBV7-2	NA	few	TRBJ1-3	TGTGCCAGCAGCATGTCGACAGCCCGAAACACCATATATTTT	CASSMSTARNTIYF
TRBV27	TRBD1	many	TRBJ1-2	TGTGCCAGCAGTCCACGGACAGGTTCTAACTATGGCTACACCTTC	CASSPRTGSNYGYTF
TRBV5-1	NA	once	TRBJ2-7	TGCGCCAGCAGCTTGGAGGCGACCTCCTACGAGCAGTACTTC	CASSLEATSYEQYF
TRBV7-2	NA	NA	TRBJ2-7	TGCGCCAGCAGCCCCGCGGGTAGCACCGAGCAGTACTTC	CASSPAGSTEQYF
TRBV12-3/TRBV12-4	NA	NA	TRBJ1-1	TGTGCCAGCAGGCCTCACGGGGCAGTCAAAAACACTGAAGCTTTCTTT	CASRPHGAVKNTEAFF
TRBV20-1	TRBD1	many	TRBJ1-1	TGCAGTGCTTTTGGGACAGTTGGGAACACTGAAGCTTTCTTT	CSAFGTVGNTEAFF
TRBV4-3	TRBD2	few	TRBJ2-1	TGCGCCAGCAGCCAAGGGGGGGAGGCGGGGGGGCAGTTCTTC	CASSQGGEAGGQFF
TRBV12-3/TRBV12-4	NA	NA	TRBJ1-6	TGTGCCAGCAGTCTACGGGGGCCGTCCCTCCACTTT	CASSLRGPSLHF
TRBV7-9	NA	many	TRBJ2-6	TGTGCCAGCAGCTCCCTGCGTCGCATATCTGGGGCCAACGTCCTGACTTTC	CASSSLRRISGANVLTF
TRBV7-2	NA	NA	TRBJ1-2	TGTGCCAGCAGCCTTGACAGGCTTAGAGGGAATGGCTACACCTTC	CASSLDRLRGNGYTF
TRBV6-1	TRBD1	NA	TRBJ1-6	TGTGCCAGCAGGAACCTGGACAGGGGGTTATCACCCCTCCACTTT	CASRNLDRGLSPLHF
TRBV28	TRBD1	NA	TRBJ1-1	TGTGCCACCGGGGGGAGGGGGCTAAACACTGAAGCTTTCTTT	CATGGRGLNTEAFF
TRBV7-2	TRBD1	many	TRBJ2-1	TGTGCCAGCAGCTTGGACAGGGTTTACAATGAGCAGTTCTTC	CASSLDRVYNEQFF
TRBV7-9	TRBD2	many	TRBJ2-1	TGTGCCAGCAGCTTAGCTCTAGCGGGGACCTACAATGAGCAGTTCTTC	CASSLALAGTYNEQFF
TRBV6-5	NA	many	TRBJ1-6	TGTGCCAGCAGATCGTATAATTCACCCCTCCACTTT	CASRSYNSPLHF
TRBV19	NA	many	TRBJ2-6	TGTGCCAGTAGTATAGGAGACTCGGGGGCCAACGTCCTGACTTTC	CASSIGDSGANVLTF
TRBV4-3	TRBD2	NA	TRBJ2-7	TGCGCCAGCAGCCAAGATCGGGGGGTCAGGAATGAGCAGTACTTC	CASSQDRGVRNEQYF
TRBV5-1	NA	few	TRBJ2-7	TGCGCCAGCAGCTGTACAGGGAGGACCTACGAGCAGTACTTC	CASSCTGRTYEQYF
TRBV10-3	NA	NA	TRBJ1-2	TGTGCCATTCGGGACACCGGAATTGGGTATGGCTACACCTTC	CAIRDTGIGYGYTF
TRBV20-1	TRBD2	NA	TRBJ2-3	TGCAGTGCTAGAGACCCTTTGACTAGCGGATCTCTGGATACGCAGTATTTT	CSARDPLTSGSLDTQYF
TRBV20-1	NA	many	TRBJ2-5	TGCAGTGCTAGGTACGGACAAGAGACCCAGTACTTC	CSARYGQETQYF
TRBV2	NA	NA	TRBJ2-7	TGTGCCAGCAGAAAAGCGGAAACCTCCTACGAGCAGTACTTC	CASRKAETSYEQYF
TRBV18	NA	NA	TRBJ1-1	TGTGCCAGCTCACCCGCACCCAACACTGAAGCTTTCTTT	CASSPAPNTEAFF
TRBV6-2/TRBV6-3	NA	many	TRBJ2-7	TGTGCCAGCAGACCCTCCGGGCGGGGAGGCTACGAGCAGTACTTC	CASRPSGRGGYEQYF
TRBV6-2/TRBV6-3	TRBD2	many	TRBJ2-1	TGTGCCAGCAGCCCCGTTGGCGGGGGGACATACAATGAGCAGTTCTTC	CASSPVGGGTYNEQFF
TRBV9	TRBD2	NA	TRBJ2-2	TGTGCCAGCAGCGGAAGTAGCGGGAGGGCCGGCGGGGAGCTGTTTTTT	CASSGSSGRAGGELFF
TRBV20-1	TRBD2	many	TRBJ2-1	TGCAGTGCTAGAACTTACGGGGAGCGGGGGGGTTACAATGAGCAGTTCTTC	CSARTYGERGGYNEQFF
TRBV10-3	NA	many	TRBJ2-5	TGTGCCACCTCCCTCGGGGAGACCCAGTACTTC	CATSLGETQYF
TRBV20-1	TRBD2	few	TRBJ2-5	TGCAGTGCTAGAGTAGCGGGGGCCGCGGAGACCCAGTACTTC	CSARVAGAAETQYF
TRBV12-3/TRBV12-4	TRBD1	many	TRBJ1-2	TGTGCCAGCAGTCAAACCCGGACAGGGGTCAATGGCTACACCTTC	CASSQTRTGVNGYTF